The 24 T cell receptor beta chains reported below all come from one sample, sequenced in a study of T-cell reconstitution after alpha-beta-depleted transplantation in children. Preparing the TCRbeta library involved the use of unique molecular identifiers. TCRdb fed the PCR reads into MiXCR, producing one record per CDR3 protein. The repertoire consists of 600,000 or so distinct CDR3 sequences, with under 30% occurring once and the leading ten covering about 14%. The source was PBMCs, mostly from graft donor cells, collected 360 days after TCRalphabeta/CD19-depleted stem cell transplant. These receptors were taken from a boy under three years old who had a stem cell transplant for acute myeloid leukemia, so the T cells may come from the graft donor.

The chain has TRBV7-3 and TRBJ2-3; D may correspond to TRBD1 or TRBD2 (5 bases each). The CDR3 is 14 amino acids. V gave up 5 bases and J gave up 6 bases, with 15 bases separating them. From germline, CDR1 is SGHTA and CDR2 FQGTGA. DNA for the CDR3: TGTGCCAGCAGCCCTGGGACCTATTCTGATACGCAGTATTTT. Protein sequence: CASSPGTYSDTQYF.

The chain is built from TRBV6-2 or TRBV6-3 and TRBJ2-5; TRBD2 is a possible D gene (6 bases). The CDR3 extends over 13 amino acids. In germline, CDR1 is MNHEY, CDR2 SVGEGT. Trimming took off 4 bases at V and 4 bases at J, with 10 bases between the two ends. CDR3 coding DNA: TGTGCCAGCAGTTTCCAGGGAGGAGAGACCCAGTACTTC. Its protein product is CASSFQGGETQYF.

This clonotype was counted a few times. The CDR3 reads CASSLRGQGDNEQFF. The CDR3 DNA sequence: TGTGCCAGCAGCCTCAGGGGGCAAGGCGACAATGAGCAGTTCTTC. The rearrangement uses TRBV7-2 and TRBJ2-1; 8 bases line up with TRBD1. Germline V gene data show CDR1 as SGHTA and CDR2 as FQGNSA. Losses at the gene ends were 5 bases for V and 5 bases for J; bases not matched to a gene: 8. The CDR3 runs 15 residues.

J is TRBJ2-2 and V is TRBV7-2; D gene ambiguous. V dropped 3 bases and J dropped 8 bases, with 7 bases sitting between them. CDR1 and CDR2 from the germline V gene are SGHTA and FQGNSA. The CDR3 consists of 12 residues. CDR3 amino acids: CASSLGRGELFF. The CDR3 nucleotides read TGTGCCAGCAGCTTGGGAAGGGGGGAGCTGTTTTTT. The full variable domain, completed using reference TRBV7-2 and TRBJ2-2, is GAGVSQSPSNKVTEKGKDVELRCDPISGHTALYWYRQSLGQGLEFLIYFQGNSAPDKSGLPSDRFSAERTGGSVSTLTIQRTQQEDSAVYLCASSLGRGELFFGEGSRLTVL.

The sample holds many counts of this clonotype. The chain combines TRBV5-1 with TRBJ2-1, with TRBD1 matching 7 bases. The CDR3 totals 12 residues. Trimming took 0 bases from V and 11 from J; bases not matched to a gene: 2. Germline CDR1 and CDR2: SGHRS and YFSETQ. The CDR3 nucleotides are TGCGCCAGCAGCTTGGGGGGACAGCAGCAGTTCTTC. It translates to CASSLGGQQQFF.

This clonotype was observed many times. The V and J genes are TRBV10-2 and TRBJ2-5, with 7 bases that match TRBD1. Germline V gene sequence: CDR1 WSHSY, CDR2 SAAADI. The CDR3 runs to 15 residues. V trimming: 5 bases; J trimming: 5 bases; junction bases outside the gene matches: 11. CDR3 protein: CASSTQTGMGETQYF. In DNA, the CDR3 is TGCGCCAGCAGTACTCAGACAGGGATGGGGGAGACCCAGTACTTC.

This clonotype was recorded many times. The chain uses TRBV4-3 and TRBJ2-2; TRBD1 matches 8 bases. The J segment lost 1 base and the V segment lost 4 bases, leaving 8 bases of the junction unmatched. Per the germline V gene, CDR1 is LGHNA and CDR2 is YSLEER. The CDR3 has 17 amino acids. The CDR3 region has the DNA TGCGCCAGCAGCCGGGCCCTCAGGGGGCGGAACACCGGGGAGCTGTTTTTT. Translation: CASSRALRGRNTGELFF.

This chain uses TRBV20-1 with TRBJ2-1, with D possibly being TRBD2 (6 bases). The V end lost 0 bases, the J end lost 6 bases, and 12 bases lay between the germline ends. Germline V gene sequence: CDR1 DFQATT, CDR2 SNEGSKA (reference sequence). This CDR3 is built from 14 residues. CDR3 protein: CSARDRPGVNEQFF. The CDR3, as DNA: TGCAGTGCTAGAGATCGGCCGGGGGTCAATGAGCAGTTCTTC.

The table lists this clonotype with a count of one. The chain joins TRBV15 to TRBJ1-4; 9 bases fit TRBD1. This CDR3 comprises 18 residues. V was clipped by 2 bases and J by 5 bases; unmatched bases: 12. The germline CDR1 and CDR2 sequences are LNHNV and YYDKDF (reference sequence). CDR3: CATSRFRGHGTGNEKLFF. In DNA form, the CDR3 reads TGTGCCACCAGCAGATTCAGGGGTCATGGGACAGGGAATGAAAAACTGTTTTTT.

The chain couples TRBV12-3 or TRBV12-4 to TRBJ2-4; D is uncertain. The CDR3 contains 17 residues. The V end lost 4 bases, the J end lost 6 bases, and 22 bases lay between the germline ends. The CDR3 DNA sequence: TGTGCCAGCAGTTACGCCGCCGGATCGGCAGGCGGAAACATTCAGTACTTC. Encoded protein: CASSYAAGSAGGNIQYF.

The chain uses TRBV2 and TRBJ2-5; D is undetermined. The V gene lost 3 bases and the J gene lost 4 bases, with 9 bases spanning the gap. This CDR3 contains 13 residues. Germline V gene data show CDR1 as SNHLY and CDR2 as FYNNEI. The CDR3 sequence is CASSEELGETQYF. CDR3 nucleotide sequence: TGTGCCAGCAGTGAGGAACTGGGAGAGACCCAGTACTTC.

The chain links TRBV6-5 to TRBJ1-4, with a possible D match to TRBD1 (6 bases). This CDR3 is built from 15 residues. CDR1 and CDR2 (germline): MNHEY, SVGAGI. The ends were cut back, 2 bases at V and 7 bases at J, with 14 bases in the middle. The CDR3 DNA reads as TGTGCCAGCAGTTACGAGGGCGGGGGCCCTGAAAAACTGTTTTTT. Its protein product is CASSYEGGGPEKLFF.

This chain uses TRBV4-1 with TRBJ2-1, with TRBD2 matching 14 bases. From germline, CDR1 is MGHRA and CDR2 YSYEKL. The CDR3 has 17 amino acids. V was clipped by 5 bases and J by 1 base; unmatched bases: 4. The CDR3 sequence is CASSVGLAGDSYNEQFF. DNA for the CDR3: TGCGCCAGCAGCGTGGGACTAGCGGGAGATTCCTACAATGAGCAGTTCTTC.

This chain links TRBV25-1 with TRBJ1-2; D possibly corresponds to TRBD1 (6 bases). CDR1 MGHDK and CDR2 SYGVNS come from the germline V gene. Trimming pared 8 bases from V and 5 bases from J, leaving 15 bases between. CDR3 length: 13 amino acids. The CDR3 nucleotides are TGTGCCAGCTCCTCCGGGACACCTTATGGCTACACCTTC. Protein: CASSSGTPYGYTF.

This clonotype occurred a few times. J is TRBJ1-1 and V is TRBV29-1; D is unclear. This CDR3 is built from 10 residues. V gave up 7 bases and J gave up 7 bases, with 10 bases separating them. CDR1 SQVTM and CDR2 ANQGSEA come from the germline V gene. The CDR3 is CSGIHDEAFF. The CDR3 DNA sequence: TGCAGCGGTATTCATGATGAAGCTTTCTTT.

V usage is TRBV5-1 and J usage is TRBJ2-1; no clear D. Trimming shortened V by 4 bases and J by 8 bases, and 10 bases separated the two germline ends. This CDR3 is built from 12 residues. Germline V lookup: CDR1 SGHRS, CDR2 YFSETQ. The CDR3 spells CASSPALDEQFF. The CDR3 DNA is TGCGCCAGCAGCCCCGCGTTGGATGAGCAGTTCTTC.

This clonotype was counted ten times or more. The chain recombines TRBV25-1 with TRBJ2-2; D perhaps matches TRBD2 (5 bases). CDR1 is MGHDK and CDR2 is SYGVNS in the germline V gene. With 2 bases removed from V and 7 bases from J, the gap between germline ends came to 8 bases. CDR3 size: 13 residues. The CDR3 here is CASSEPGDGELFF. DNA for the CDR3: TGTGCCAGCAGTGAACCCGGGGACGGGGAGCTGTTTTTT.

In this sample, this clonotype turned up once. This chain uses TRBV2 with TRBJ1-4; D is possibly TRBD1 (6 bases). The CDR3 loop spans 16 amino acids. Deletions cut 8 bases from V and 7 bases from J, with 23 bases between. CDR1 and CDR2 from the germline V gene are SNHLY and FYNNEI. CDR3 nucleotide sequence: TGTGCCAGCTCGAAGCTCAACAGGGACTCGACTGAAAAACTGTTTTTT. This encodes CASSKLNRDSTEKLFF.

This clonotype was seen only a few times. The chain links TRBV7-2 to TRBJ1-1; D gene uncertain. CDR3 length: 13 amino acids. Germline CDR1 and CDR2: SGHTA and FQGNSA. V gave up 4 bases and J gave up 0 bases, with 6 bases separating them. This CDR3 reads CASSSLMNTEAFF. Here the CDR3 DNA reads TGTGCCAGCAGCTCCCTAATGAACACTGAAGCTTTCTTT.

This clonotype appeared many times. Here the CDR3 reads CASQGGPYEQYF. The DNA for the CDR3 is TGTGCCAGCCAAGGGGGCCCTTACGAGCAGTACTTC. V and J are TRBV12-3 or TRBV12-4 and TRBJ2-7, with TRBD1 matching 7 bases. J gave up 4 bases and V 8 bases, and 5 bases lay outside the gene matches. This CDR3 has 12 amino acids.

This clonotype was found a few times. The chain employs TRBV25-1 and TRBJ1-6; the match to TRBD1 covers 8 bases. The CDR3 length is 16 residues. Per germline, CDR1 MGHDK and CDR2 SYGVNS. V was clipped by 0 bases and J by 6 bases; unmatched bases: 4. As DNA, the CDR3 is TGTGCCAGCAGTGAATATGGGACAGGTTCTAATTCACCCCTCCACTTT. This sequence encodes CASSEYGTGSNSPLHF.

This clonotype has ten or more counts. The chain employs TRBV12-3 or TRBV12-4 and TRBJ1-3; the D gene is possibly TRBD1 (5 bases). Trimming removed 6 bases from V and 0 bases from J, with 9 bases in between. The CDR3 has 14 residues. The CDR3 DNA sequence: TGTGCCAGCAGACAGGACAACTCTGGAAACACCATATATTTT. It codes for CASRQDNSGNTIYF.

This clonotype was counted at least ten times. CDR3 in amino acids: CASSHISLYNEQFF. The DNA for the CDR3 is TGTGCCAGCAGCCATATATCCCTTTACAATGAGCAGTTCTTC. The V call is TRBV14, the J call TRBJ2-1; D gene ambiguous. The CDR3 is 14 residues long. V was cut by 3 bases and J by 4 bases, with 10 bases left in between. Germline V lookup: CDR1 SGHDN, CDR2 FVKESK.

The chain carries TRBV12-3 or TRBV12-4 and TRBJ1-1; perhaps TRBD1 as D (6 bases). The CDR3 spans 18 residues. V gave up 2 bases and J gave up 5 bases, with 24 bases separating them. CDR3 sequence: CASSLRGVGYGRETEAFF. The CDR3 coding sequence is TGTGCCAGCAGTTTAAGGGGGGTCGGGTATGGAAGAGAAACTGAAGCTTTCTTT.